The 26 T cell receptor beta chains listed next were all sequenced from one sample in a study of read filtering for tumor transcriptome and immune sequencing. This library used roughly 370 ng RNA and molecular barcoded adaptors spanning alpha/delta and beta/gamma chains. TCRdb reprocessed the reads with MiXCR, giving one entry per CDR3 protein. The sample contains around 140,000 distinct CDR3 sequences, about 13% of which appear only once. Material for sequencing was a population of CD138-negative cells sorted from bone marrow. The receptor set was obtained from a donor aged 40 or over with multiple myeloma.

In this sample, this clonotype turned up many times. The chain is built from TRBV20-1 and TRBJ1-1; 8 nucleotides match TRBD1. From germline, CDR1 is DFQATT and CDR2 SNEGSKA (reference sequence). The trim removed 6 bases at V and 2 bases at J, leaving 8 bases unmatched. The CDR3 consists of 14 residues. The CDR3 spells CSADRTGINTEAFF. The CDR3 DNA follows: TGCAGTGCCGACCGGACAGGGATAAACACTGAAGCTTTCTTT.

This clonotype was counted ten times or more. The chain links TRBV11-2 to TRBJ2-1; D is possibly TRBD2 (5 bases). V was cut by 4 bases and J by 14 bases, with 15 bases left in between. Germline V lookup: CDR1 SGHAT, CDR2 FQNNGV. The CDR3 is 12 residues long. The CDR3 region has the DNA TGTGCCAGCAGCTCGGACTCCCTGGGTGAGTTCTTC. Translation gives CASSSDSLGEFF.

Concerning this clonotype itself: A read error is possible here, since a much larger clone lies one base away. The genes are TRBV7-2 and TRBJ2-1; D ambiguous. Germline V gene lookup returns CDR1 SGHTA and CDR2 FQGNSA. V was trimmed by 5 bases and J by 6 bases, leaving 14 bases between them. This CDR3 contains 14 residues. CDR3 sequence: CASSSPGPINEQFF. The CDR3 DNA follows: TGTGCCAGCAGCAGCCCCGGGCCCATCAATGAGCAGTTCTTC.

This clonotype showed up many times. The chain joins TRBV29-1 to TRBJ2-3, with 10 bases that match TRBD2. This CDR3 has 15 residues. CDR1 SQVTM and CDR2 ANQGSEA come from the germline V gene. The V and J ends lost 5 bases and 2 bases, in that order; junction bases with no gene match: 7. Here the CDR3 DNA reads TGCAGCGTTTGGGCTAGCGGGGGAGACACAGATACGCAGTATTTT. Protein product: CSVWASGGDTDTQYF.

This clonotype was detected many times. V is TRBV20-1 and J is TRBJ1-1, with D maybe TRBD1 (5 bases). The germline CDR1 and CDR2 sequences are DFQATT and SNEGSKA (reference sequence). Trimming took off 0 bases at V and 1 base at J, with 9 bases between the two ends. The CDR3 runs to 14 residues. The CDR3 region has the DNA TGCAGTGCTAGAGATCCAGGGAGGAACACTGAAGCTTTCTTT. Translation: CSARDPGRNTEAFF.

Comment on this clonotype: This may be a read error, as it is one base from a much larger clone. The V and J genes are TRBV5-6 and TRBJ1-1; D may be TRBD1 (6 bases). V lost 4 bases and J 1 base, leaving 11 bases between the germline ends. Germline loops: CDR1 SGHDT, CDR2 YYEEEE. The CDR3 totals 14 residues. This chain's CDR3 is CASSHRTANTEAFF. CDR3 bases: TGTGCCAGCAGCCACCGGACAGCGAACACTGAAGCTTTCTTT.

This clonotype was recorded at least ten times. The rearrangement joins TRBV5-1 to TRBJ2-3, with no clear D. Trimming removed 0 bases at V and 0 bases at J, with 5 bases between. CDR3 length: 14 amino acids. The V gene's germline CDR1 is SGHRS and CDR2 YFSETQ. The CDR3 DNA reads as TGCGCCAGCAGCTTGGACAGTAGCACAGATACGCAGTATTTT. Translating gives CASSLDSSTDTQYF. Filled out from reference TRBV5-1 and TRBJ2-3, the complete variable domain reads KAGVTQTPRYLIKTRGQQVTLSCSPISGHRSVSWYQQTPGQGLQFLFEYFSETQRNKGNFPGRFSGRQFSNSRSEMNVSTLELGDSALYLCASSLDSSTDTQYFGPGTRLTVL.

This clonotype has a count of ten or more. The gene calls are TRBV2 and TRBJ1-1; D remains ambiguous. V was pared by 7 bases and J by 7 bases, with 16 bases between. The CDR3 contains 13 residues. CDR1 is SNHLY, CDR2 FYNNEI, per germline. For the CDR3, the DNA is TGTGCCAGCACCGATGACCCCTTTCTTGAAGCTTTCTTT. Translation: CASTDDPFLEAFF.

The rearrangement uses TRBV7-3 and TRBJ2-1; D uncertain. The CDR3 is 12 amino acids. Looked up from germline, CDR1 is SGHTA and CDR2 is FQGTGA. With 5 bases removed from V and 8 bases from J, the gap between germline ends came to 10 bases. As DNA, the CDR3 is TGTGCCAGCAGCGTCTTGGTACATGAGCAGTTCTTC. Its protein is CASSVLVHEQFF.

The table lists this clonotype with many counts. Written as DNA, the CDR3 is TGTGCCACCAGCAGAGATCAATCGGGCAGAGGGCAGTACTTC. This translates into CATSRDQSGRGQYF. The chain is built from TRBV15 and TRBJ2-7; D is uncertain. Trimming shortened V by 0 bases and J by 9 bases, and 15 bases separated the two germline ends. The germline gives CDR1 LNHNV, CDR2 YYDKDF (reference sequence). There are 14 residues in the CDR3.

This clonotype was picked up many times. The CDR3 region is CASSLLRMSGYTF. The CDR3, as DNA: TGTGCCAGCAGCCTCCTGAGAATGTCTGGCTACACCTTC. This chain joins TRBV14 and TRBJ1-2; D is ambiguous. CDR1 and CDR2 from the germline V gene are SGHDN and FVKESK. This CDR3 contains 13 residues. Between the trimmed V and J ends, which lost 4 bases and 7 bases, there was a span of 13 bases.

This clonotype has a handful of counts. The rearrangement links TRBV27 to TRBJ2-1, with TRBD2 matching 12 bases. V was clipped by 5 bases and J by 6 bases; unmatched bases: 8. Germline V gene data show CDR1 as MNHEY and CDR2 as SMNVEV (reference sequence). CDR3 length equals 16 residues. CDR3 DNA sequence: TGTGCCAGCAGTCCCAAACGACTAGCGGGAGTCAATGAGCAGTTCTTC. Translation: CASSPKRLAGVNEQFF.

This clonotype was observed many times. The junction does not match germline at one end; this may be a read error. The chain carries TRBV29-1 and TRBJ2-3; 7 bases are shared with TRBD2. Germline values: CDR1 SQVTM, CDR2 ANQGSEA. This CDR3 comprises 17 residues. The CDR3 loop reads CSVDGKLADTSTDAQYF. For the CDR3, the DNA is TGCAGCGTTGACGGGAAGCTAGCGGATACTAGCACAGATGCGCAGTATTTT.

This clonotype was recorded many times. The CDR3 sequence is CSVEGLAEYNEQFF. The CDR3, as DNA: TGCAGCGTTGAAGGGCTAGCGGAGTACAATGAGCAGTTCTTC. The chain has TRBV29-1 and TRBJ2-1; 7 nucleotides line up with TRBD2. From germline, CDR1 is SQVTM and CDR2 ANQGSEA. The CDR3 runs to 14 residues. The V segment lost 1 base and the J segment 4 bases; nucleotides outside the gene matches: 4.

This clonotype has at least ten counts. The chain carries TRBV19 and TRBJ2-6; no clear D. The CDR3 spans 15 residues. Trimming pared 1 base from V and 0 bases from J, leaving 4 bases between. CDR1 and CDR2 from the germline V gene are LNHDA and SQIVND (reference sequence). CDR3 nucleotides: TGTGCCAGTAGTATAGTTCACTCTGGGGCCAACGTCCTGACTTTC. The encoded protein is CASSIVHSGANVLTF.

Ten or more counts support this clonotype. The chain links TRBV7-2 to TRBJ2-5; 13 bases are shared with TRBD2. This CDR3 contains 15 residues. The junction had 4 bases not matched to a gene; V was cut back by 5 bases and J by 4 bases. CDR1 is SGHTA, CDR2 FQGNSA, per germline. The CDR3 reads CASSMRLAGGETQYF. CDR3 coding DNA: TGTGCCAGCAGCATGCGACTAGCGGGAGGAGAGACCCAGTACTTC.

This clonotype was seen many times. The chain recombines TRBV20-1 with TRBJ2-5; D unresolved. This CDR3 is built from 13 residues. Germline assignment: CDR1 DFQATT and CDR2 SNEGSKA (reference sequence). V lost 6 bases and J lost 2, with 13 bases in between. CDR3 in amino acids: CSAHAARQETQYF. The DNA for the CDR3 is TGCAGTGCCCACGCAGCTAGACAAGAGACCCAGTACTTC.

The sample holds many counts of this clonotype. The rearrangement uses TRBV27 and TRBJ2-2, with TRBD1 as a possible D gene (7 bases). CDR3 length: 15 amino acids. The V gene lost 7 bases and the J gene lost 5 bases, with 17 bases spanning the gap. CDR1 MNHEY and CDR2 SMNVEV come from the germline V gene (reference sequence). The DNA of the CDR3 is TGTGCCAGCACCCAGGGGGGCCCGGGGACCGGGGAGCTGTTTTTT. Protein sequence: CASTQGGPGTGELFF.

This clonotype was seen at least ten times. The genes are TRBV21-1 and TRBJ2-1; the table's D call, TRBD2, was not checked against the DNA. TRBV21-1 is reported as a pseudogene. The CDR3 covers 17 residues. For the CDR3, the DNA is TGTGCCAGCAGCTTTCCGACTAGCGGGAGGAATTGCAATGAGCAGTTCTTC. Amino acids: CASSFPTSGRNCNEQFF.

The chain is built from TRBV20-1 and TRBJ2-2; D is unclear. V was clipped by 1 base and J by 4 bases, with 7 bases between them. CDR1 DFQATT and CDR2 SNEGSKA come from the germline V gene (reference sequence). This CDR3 is built from 13 residues. CDR3 nucleotides: TGCAGTGCTAGAGCGGCGGTCACCGGGGAGCTGTTTTTT. This sequence encodes CSARAAVTGELFF.

In its sample, this clonotype was seen a few times. The CDR3 does not end in the conserved phenylalanine or tryptophan, so this is likely a read error. V and J are TRBV5-4 and TRBJ2-1, with a weak D call TRBD2 (6 bases). V lost 4 bases and J lost 7, with 21 bases in between. Germline CDR1 reads SGHNT; CDR2 reads YYREEE (reference sequence). This CDR3 is built from 16 residues. CDR3 sequence (DNA): TGTGCCAGCAGCCGTGAACTAGCTTTGGCGAATAATGAGCAGTTCCTC. This codes for CASSRELALANNEQFL.

This clonotype was counted at least ten times. The gene calls are TRBV13 and TRBJ2-1; weak D call: TRBD2 (6 bases). Germline CDR1 PRHDT, CDR2 FYEKMQ (reference sequence). Deletions cut 1 base from V and 7 bases from J, with 11 bases between. The CDR3 is made up of 14 amino acids. The CDR3 protein is CASSLAGRGNEQFF. For the CDR3, the DNA is TGTGCCAGCAGCTTAGCGGGACGGGGGAATGAGCAGTTCTTC.

The table lists this clonotype with many counts. This chain uses TRBV10-1 with TRBJ2-5; TRBD1 aligns across 9 bases. The CDR3 has 14 residues. J lost 5 bases, V lost 6 bases, and 7 bases had no gene match. Germline lookup yields CDR1 WNHNN and CDR2 SYGVQD (reference sequence). CDR3 sequence: CASRIQGARETQYF. In DNA, the CDR3 is TGCGCCAGCAGGATACAGGGGGCGCGGGAGACCCAGTACTTC.

About this clonotype itself: Being one base from a much bigger clone, this may be a read error. The chain couples TRBV6-6 to TRBJ1-1, with D maybe TRBD1 (5 bases). Germline lookup yields CDR1 MNHNY and CDR2 SVGAGI (reference sequence). The CDR3 covers 13 residues. The CDR3: CASGYTGGTEAFF. The DNA for the CDR3 is TGTGCCAGCGGTTATACCGGGGGGACTGAAGCTTTCTTT.

J is TRBJ1-3 and V is TRBV2; possibly TRBD1 for D (5 bases). The CDR3 is made up of 13 amino acids. V shed 6 bases and J shed 4 bases, with 10 bases lying between them. Germline CDR1 reads SNHLY; CDR2 reads FYNNEI. The CDR3 spells CASRGDWGNTIYF. The CDR3 DNA reads as TGTGCCAGCAGAGGGGATTGGGGAAACACCATATATTTT.

Ten or more counts support this clonotype. The rearrangement links TRBV9 to TRBJ2-1; 7 bases align to TRBD2. The CDR3 has 14 amino acids. The germline CDR1 and CDR2 sequences are SGDLS and YYNGEE. The trim removed 4 bases at V and 2 bases at J, leaving 3 bases unmatched. The CDR3 bases are TGTGCCAGCAGCTCTAGCGGAACCTACAATGAGCAGTTCTTC. Translated, it gives CASSSSGTYNEQFF.